The rows below give T cell receptor beta chains drawn from one sample of a study of Graves' ophthalmopathy and Graves' hyperthyroidism. TCRdb processed the multiplex PCR reads anew with MiXCR; each CDR3 protein has one entry. Here the sample spans more than 550,000 distinct CDR3 sequences, over 40% being singletons. The material sequenced was peripheral blood. Every receptor here comes from an adult man with Graves' ophthalmopathy. CDR3s include the opening cysteine and the closing phenylalanine or tryptophan. A D gene is named only where the DNA matches it firmly. Rows give clone size only sometimes, using once, few, many, or a class for an expanded clone.

>TRBJ2-2|few|TRBV6-6|-
CASSAYKGGTGELFF
TGTGCCAGCAGTGCATACAAGGGCGGGACCGGGGAGCTGTTTTTT
>TRBJ2-5|-|TRBV7-9|-
CASRPFGGDQPQYF
TGTGCCAGCAGACCGTTCGGCGGGGATCAGCCCCAGTACTTC
>TRBJ1-6|many|TRBV12-3/TRBV12-4|TRBD1
CASSYGTGRNSPLHF
TGTGCCAGCAGCTACGGGACAGGACGAAATTCACCCCTCCACTTT
>TRBJ2-7|-|TRBV5-5|TRBD1
CASRHWGSRGFSYEQYF
TGTGCCAGCAGACACTGGGGTAGCAGGGGGTTCTCCTACGAGCAGTACTTC
>TRBJ2-5|many|TRBV10-2|-
CASSDGRQEQETQYF
TGCGCCAGCAGTGATGGGAGACAGGAGCAAGAGACCCAGTACTTC
>TRBJ2-7|-|TRBV10-3|TRBD2
CAISGERGALGYEQYF
TGTGCCATCAGTGGCGAGCGGGGGGCCCTTGGCTACGAGCAGTACTTC
>TRBJ1-1|-|TRBV7-3|TRBD1
CASSLRTGLSREAFF
TGTGCCAGCAGCTTAAGGACAGGGCTATCCCGCGAAGCTTTCTTT
>TRBJ2-7|few|TRBV13|TRBD1
CASSNPGTGYEQYF
TGTGCCAGCAGCAATCCCGGGACAGGGTACGAGCAGTACTTC
>TRBJ1-4|-|TRBV9|-
CASSVGEIATNEKLFF
TGTGCCAGCAGCGTAGGAGAGATAGCAACTAATGAAAAACTGTTTTTT
>TRBJ2-7|few|TRBV11-3|TRBD1
CASSSLLGTGTGAHEQYF
TGTGCCAGCAGCTCCCTCCTAGGAACCGGGACAGGGGCCCACGAGCAGTACTTC
>TRBJ2-2|-|TRBV4-3|-
CASSKYTGELFF
TGCGCCAGCAGCAAATACACCGGGGAGCTGTTTTTT
>TRBJ2-5|-|TRBV29-1|TRBD2
CSPRTSGRRETQYF
TGCAGCCCCAGGACTAGCGGGAGGAGGGAGACCCAGTACTTC
>TRBJ1-5|many|TRBV9|TRBD1
CASSAGQGGQPQHF
TGTGCCAGCAGCGCCGGACAGGGAGGTCAGCCCCAGCATTTT
>TRBJ2-1|-|TRBV29-1|-
CSVLGVRLTNEQFF
TGCAGCGTCCTCGGAGTACGATTGACCAATGAGCAGTTCTTC
>TRBJ1-3|few|TRBV7-9|-
CASSPSRASSGNTIYF
TGTGCCAGCAGCCCCTCTCGGGCCAGCTCTGGAAACACCATATATTTT